This T cell receptor (beta chain) was captured in a study of T-cell reconstitution after alpha-beta-depleted transplantation in children. This CDR3 has 17 amino acids. The germline gives CDR1 DFQATT, CDR2 SNEGSKA (reference sequence). Unique molecular identifiers featured in how the TCRbeta library was prepared. TCRdb reprocessed the PCR reads via MiXCR and lists one record per CDR3 protein. Here the sample spans 500,000 to 600,000 distinct CDR3 sequences, 15% to 20% being singletons. On this clonotype: A junction end diverges from the germline sequence, so it may reflect a read error.

The sequence was obtained from a human donor who donated a stem cell graft to a child with acute lymphoblastic leukemia. The sequencing used PBMCs from the stem cell graft donor, collected from the stem cell graft. This chain uses TRBV20-1 with TRBJ1-2; TRBD1 agrees at 7 bases. CDR3 loop: CCARNSPVGQSHYGYTF. CDR3 DNA: TGCTGTGCTAGAAATTCCCCAGTGGGACAGAGCCACTATGGCTACACCTTC.